Below, 2 T cell receptor beta chains from the same sample are listed, as sequenced in a study of beta chain features in type 1 diabetes. Investigators reverse transcribed all isolated RNA, so they sequenced expressed TCRB transcripts. The protocol was immunoSEQ multiplex PCR, while the TCRdb copy is restricted to in-frame clones and leaves out a portion. The sample shows some 330,000 clones, approximately 11% of them seen only once. Input material: naive CD4+ T cells from blood. These receptors all come from a woman aged 25 to 45 in good health.

In its sample, this clone was seen a few times. The rearrangement uses TRBV5-1 and TRBJ2-1, with D perhaps matching TRBD2 (6 bases). This CDR3 contains 15 residues. The V end was cut by 5 bases, the J end by 0 bases, with 12 bases between. The V gene's germline CDR1 is SGHRS and CDR2 YFSETQ. The CDR3 nucleotides are TGCGCCAGCAGAAATAGCGGAGGCTCCTACAATGAGCAGTTCTTC. This sequence encodes CASRNSGGSYNEQFF.

The gene calls are TRBV19 and TRBJ2-2; 13 bases match TRBD2. Per the germline V gene, CDR1 is LNHDA and CDR2 is SQIVND (reference sequence). The V segment lost 7 bases and the J segment 8 bases; nucleotides outside the gene matches: 7. This CDR3 region has 15 residues. CDR3 in DNA: TGTGCCAGTAACCCCGGGACTAGCGGGAAAGGGGAGCTGTTTTTT. Amino acid sequence: CASNPGTSGKGELFF.